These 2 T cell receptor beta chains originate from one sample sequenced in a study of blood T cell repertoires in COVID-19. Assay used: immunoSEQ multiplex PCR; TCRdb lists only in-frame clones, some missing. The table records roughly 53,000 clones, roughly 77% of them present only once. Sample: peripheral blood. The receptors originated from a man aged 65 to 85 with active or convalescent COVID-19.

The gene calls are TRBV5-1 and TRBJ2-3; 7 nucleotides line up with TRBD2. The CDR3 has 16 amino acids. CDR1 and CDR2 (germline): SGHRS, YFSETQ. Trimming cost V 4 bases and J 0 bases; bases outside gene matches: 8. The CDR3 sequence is CASSLSVAGSTDTQYF. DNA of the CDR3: TGCGCCAGCAGCCTGTCGGTAGCGGGTAGCACAGATACGCAGTATTTT.

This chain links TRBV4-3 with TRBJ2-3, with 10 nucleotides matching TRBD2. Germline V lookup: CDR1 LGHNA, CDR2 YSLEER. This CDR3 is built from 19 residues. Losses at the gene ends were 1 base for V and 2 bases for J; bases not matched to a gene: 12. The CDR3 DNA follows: TGCGCCAGCAGCCAAGCCCGGTTCCCTAGCGGGAGAGACACAGATACGCAGTATTTT. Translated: CASSQARFPSGRDTDTQYF.